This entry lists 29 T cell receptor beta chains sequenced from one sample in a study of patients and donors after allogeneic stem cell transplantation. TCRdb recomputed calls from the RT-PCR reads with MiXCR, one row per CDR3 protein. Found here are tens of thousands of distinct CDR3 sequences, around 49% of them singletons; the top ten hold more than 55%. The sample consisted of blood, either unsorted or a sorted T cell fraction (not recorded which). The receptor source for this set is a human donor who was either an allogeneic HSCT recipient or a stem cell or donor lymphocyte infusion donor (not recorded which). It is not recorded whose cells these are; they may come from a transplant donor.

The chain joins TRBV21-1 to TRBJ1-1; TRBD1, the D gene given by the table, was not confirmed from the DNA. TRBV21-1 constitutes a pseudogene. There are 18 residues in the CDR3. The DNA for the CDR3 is TGTGCCAGCAGCGTGGGGGGTCCATTATCTCCCTCATCCACTGAAGCTTTCTTT. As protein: CASSVGGPLSPSSTEAFF.

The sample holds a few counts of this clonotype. The chain's CDR3 is CSVDRADTEAFF. CDR3 nucleotide sequence: TGCAGCGTGGACAGGGCCGACACTGAAGCTTTCTTT. The V call is TRBV29-1, the J call TRBJ1-1; TRBD1 agrees at 8 bases. V dropped 6 bases and J dropped 3; count of bases not matched to a gene: 3. Germline V CDR1 and CDR2: SQVTM, ANQGSEA. The CDR3 has 12 residues.

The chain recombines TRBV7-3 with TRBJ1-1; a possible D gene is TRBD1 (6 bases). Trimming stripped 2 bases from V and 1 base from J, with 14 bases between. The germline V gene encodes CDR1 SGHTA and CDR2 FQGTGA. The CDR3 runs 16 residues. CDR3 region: CASSLGGQIGNTEAFF. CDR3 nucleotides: TGTGCCAGCAGCTTAGGGGGCCAGATCGGGAACACTGAAGCTTTCTTT.

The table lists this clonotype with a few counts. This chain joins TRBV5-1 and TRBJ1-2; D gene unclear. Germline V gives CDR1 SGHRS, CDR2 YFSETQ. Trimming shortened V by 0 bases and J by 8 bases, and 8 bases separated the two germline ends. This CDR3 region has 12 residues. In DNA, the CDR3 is TGCGCCAGCAGCTTGGCGGGATGGGGCTACACCTTC. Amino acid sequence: CASSLAGWGYTF.

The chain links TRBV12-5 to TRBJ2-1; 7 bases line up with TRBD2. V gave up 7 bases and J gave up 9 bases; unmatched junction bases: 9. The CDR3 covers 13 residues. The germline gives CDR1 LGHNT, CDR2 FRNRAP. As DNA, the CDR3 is TGTGCTAGTGCCGGGACTAAGGCAGGTGAGCAGTTCTTC. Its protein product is CASAGTKAGEQFF.

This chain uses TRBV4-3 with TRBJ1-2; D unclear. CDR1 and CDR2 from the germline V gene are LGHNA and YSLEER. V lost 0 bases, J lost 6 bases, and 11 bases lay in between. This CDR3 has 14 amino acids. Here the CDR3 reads CASSQDGGFHGYTF. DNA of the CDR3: TGCGCCAGCAGCCAAGATGGCGGATTCCATGGCTACACCTTC.

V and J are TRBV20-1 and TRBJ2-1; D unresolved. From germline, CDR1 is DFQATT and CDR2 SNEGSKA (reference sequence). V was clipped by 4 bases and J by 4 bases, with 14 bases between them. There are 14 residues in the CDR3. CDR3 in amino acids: CSANLAGFYNEQFF. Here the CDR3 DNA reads TGCAGTGCTAACCTGGCCGGGTTTTACAATGAGCAGTTCTTC.

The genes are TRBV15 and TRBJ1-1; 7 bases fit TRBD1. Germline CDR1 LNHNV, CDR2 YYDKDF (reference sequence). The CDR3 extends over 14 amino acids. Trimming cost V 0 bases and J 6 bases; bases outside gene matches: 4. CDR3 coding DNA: TGTGCCACCAGCAGAGACAGGGGGTCTTCTGAAGCTTTCTTT. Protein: CATSRDRGSSEAFF.

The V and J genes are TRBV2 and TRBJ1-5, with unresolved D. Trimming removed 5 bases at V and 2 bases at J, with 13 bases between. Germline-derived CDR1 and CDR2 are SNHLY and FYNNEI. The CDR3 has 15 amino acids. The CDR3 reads CASSSQTEGNQPQHF. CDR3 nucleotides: TGTGCCAGCAGTTCCCAGACTGAAGGCAATCAGCCCCAGCATTTT.

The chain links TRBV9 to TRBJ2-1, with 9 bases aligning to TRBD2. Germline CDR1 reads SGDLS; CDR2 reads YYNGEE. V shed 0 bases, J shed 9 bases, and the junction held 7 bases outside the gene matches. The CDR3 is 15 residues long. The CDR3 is CASSVVTSGAGEQFF. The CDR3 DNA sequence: TGTGCCAGCAGCGTAGTGACTAGCGGAGCGGGTGAGCAGTTCTTC.

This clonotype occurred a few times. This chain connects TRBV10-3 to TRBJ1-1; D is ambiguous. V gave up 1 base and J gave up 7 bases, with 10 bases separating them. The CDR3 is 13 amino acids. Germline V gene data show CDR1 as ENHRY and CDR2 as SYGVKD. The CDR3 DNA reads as TGTGCCATCAGTGAGTGGGCAGCAAATGAAGCTTTCTTT. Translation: CAISEWAANEAFF.

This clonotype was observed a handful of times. The chain's CDR3 is CASRENTEAFF. The CDR3, as DNA: TGTGCCAGTAGAGAGAACACTGAAGCTTTCTTT. The chain carries TRBV2 and TRBJ1-1, with D unclear. The CDR3 covers 11 residues. CDR1 is SNHLY, CDR2 FYNNEI, per germline. V was cut by 9 bases and J by 1 base, with 6 bases left in between.

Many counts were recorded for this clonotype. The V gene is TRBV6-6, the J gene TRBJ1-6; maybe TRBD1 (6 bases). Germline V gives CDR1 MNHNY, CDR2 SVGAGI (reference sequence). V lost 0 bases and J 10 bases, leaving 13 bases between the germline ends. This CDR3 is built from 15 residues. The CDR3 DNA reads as TGTGCCAGCAGTTACTCGAACAGGGAGTACTCACCCCTCCACTTT. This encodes CASSYSNREYSPLHF.

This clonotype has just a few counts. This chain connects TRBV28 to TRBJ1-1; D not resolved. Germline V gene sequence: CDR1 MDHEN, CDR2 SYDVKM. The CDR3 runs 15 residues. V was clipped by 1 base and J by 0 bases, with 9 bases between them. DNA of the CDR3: TGTGCCAGCAGTTTATCTCCAGGAATGAACACTGAAGCTTTCTTT. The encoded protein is CASSLSPGMNTEAFF. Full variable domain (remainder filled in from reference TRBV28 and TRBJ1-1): DVKVTQSSRYLVKRTGEKVFLECVQDMDHENMFWYRQDPGLGLRLIYFSYDVKMKEKGDIPEGYSVSREKKERFSLILESASTNQTSMYLCASSLSPGMNTEAFFGQGTRLTVV.

The CDR3 protein is CASSYRGAAFF. For the CDR3, the DNA is TGTGCCAGCAGTTACAGGGGTGCGGCTTTCTTT. V gene TRBV12-3 or TRBV12-4 combines with J gene TRBJ1-1; 7 positions agree with TRBD1. CDR3 length equals 11 residues. With V trimmed by 4 bases and J by 11 bases, 4 bases remained unmatched.

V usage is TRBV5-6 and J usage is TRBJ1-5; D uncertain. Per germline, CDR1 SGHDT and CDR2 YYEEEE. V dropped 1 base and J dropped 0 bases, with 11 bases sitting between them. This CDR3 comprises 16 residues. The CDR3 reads CASSLFGGFSNQPQHF. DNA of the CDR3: TGTGCCAGCAGCTTGTTCGGAGGGTTTAGCAATCAGCCCCAGCATTTT.

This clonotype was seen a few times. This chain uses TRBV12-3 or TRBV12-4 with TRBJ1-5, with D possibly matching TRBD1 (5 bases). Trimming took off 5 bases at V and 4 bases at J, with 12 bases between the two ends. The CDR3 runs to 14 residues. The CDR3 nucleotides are TGTGCCAGCAGTCGGGGCAGGGCTAATCAGCCCCAGCATTTT. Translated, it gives CASSRGRANQPQHF.

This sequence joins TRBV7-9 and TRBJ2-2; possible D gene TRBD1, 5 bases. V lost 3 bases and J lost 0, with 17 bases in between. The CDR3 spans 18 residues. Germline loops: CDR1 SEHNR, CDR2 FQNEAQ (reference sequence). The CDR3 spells CASSFPAGKKANTGELFF. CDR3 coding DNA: TGTGCCAGCAGCTTTCCGGCAGGGAAAAAAGCGAACACCGGGGAGCTGTTTTTT.

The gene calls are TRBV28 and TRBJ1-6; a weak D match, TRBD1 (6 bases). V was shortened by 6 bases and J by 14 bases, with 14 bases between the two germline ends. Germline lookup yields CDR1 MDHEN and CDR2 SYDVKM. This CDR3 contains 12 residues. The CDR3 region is CASSRSQGTLHF. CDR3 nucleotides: TGTGCCAGCAGCCGATCACAGGGCACCCTCCACTTT. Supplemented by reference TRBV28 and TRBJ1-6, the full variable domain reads DVKVTQSSRYLVKRTGEKVFLECVQDMDHENMFWYRQDPGLGLRLIYFSYDVKMKEKGDIPEGYSVSREKKERFSLILESASTNQTSMYLCASSRSQGTLHFGNGTRLTVT.

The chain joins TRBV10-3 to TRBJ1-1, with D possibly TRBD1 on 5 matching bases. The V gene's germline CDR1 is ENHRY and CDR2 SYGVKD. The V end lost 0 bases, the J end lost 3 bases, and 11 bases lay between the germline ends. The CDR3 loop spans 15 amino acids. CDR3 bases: TGTGCCATCAGTGAGTCGAAAGGGGTGGACACTGAAGCTTTCTTT. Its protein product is CAISESKGVDTEAFF.

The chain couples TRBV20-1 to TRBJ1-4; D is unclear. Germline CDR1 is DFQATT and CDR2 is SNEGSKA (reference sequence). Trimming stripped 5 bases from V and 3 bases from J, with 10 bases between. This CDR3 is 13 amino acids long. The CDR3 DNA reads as TGCAGTGCTGACGACGGAGCTAATGAAAAACTGTTTTTT. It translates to CSADDGANEKLFF.

CDR3 in amino acids: CASSWTVGSPLHF. CDR3 bases: TGTGCCAGCAGCTGGACAGTAGGATCCCCCCTCCACTTT. This chain uses TRBV7-3 with TRBJ1-6, with D perhaps TRBD1 (6 bases). The CDR3 extends over 13 amino acids. V was shortened by 4 bases and J by 13 bases, with 14 bases between the two germline ends. The germline V gene has CDR1 SGHTA and CDR2 FQGTGA.

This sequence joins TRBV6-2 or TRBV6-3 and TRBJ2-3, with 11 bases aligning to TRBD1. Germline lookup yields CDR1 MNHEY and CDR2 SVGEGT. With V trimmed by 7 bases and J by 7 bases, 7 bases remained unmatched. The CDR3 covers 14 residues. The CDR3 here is CASIPGQGVHTQYF. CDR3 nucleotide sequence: TGTGCCAGCATTCCGGGACAGGGGGTTCATACGCAGTATTTT.

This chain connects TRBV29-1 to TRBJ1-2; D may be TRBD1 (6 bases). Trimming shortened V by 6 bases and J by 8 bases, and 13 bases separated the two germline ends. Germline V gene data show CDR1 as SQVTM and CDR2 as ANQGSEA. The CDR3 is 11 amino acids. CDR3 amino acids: CSVTRGGGYTF. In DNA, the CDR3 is TGCAGCGTGACCAGGGGTGGAGGCTACACCTTC.

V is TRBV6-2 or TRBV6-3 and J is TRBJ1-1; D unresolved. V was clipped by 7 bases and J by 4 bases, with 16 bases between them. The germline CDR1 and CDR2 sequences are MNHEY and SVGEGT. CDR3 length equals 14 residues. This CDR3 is CASNDRGGGTEAFF. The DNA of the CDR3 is TGTGCCAGCAACGACCGCGGTGGTGGCACTGAAGCTTTCTTT.

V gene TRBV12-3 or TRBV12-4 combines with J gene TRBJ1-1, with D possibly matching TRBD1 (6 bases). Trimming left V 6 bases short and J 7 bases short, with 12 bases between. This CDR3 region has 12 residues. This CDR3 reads CASSPRGHEAFF. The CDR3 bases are TGTGCCAGCAGCCCCCGGGGGCATGAAGCTTTCTTT.

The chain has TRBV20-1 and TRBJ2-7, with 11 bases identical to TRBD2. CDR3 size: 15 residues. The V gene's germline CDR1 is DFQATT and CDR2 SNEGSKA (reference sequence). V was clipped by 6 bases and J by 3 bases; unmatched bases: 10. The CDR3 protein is CSAHTLAGGLYEQYF. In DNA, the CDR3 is TGCAGTGCCCACACCCTAGCGGGAGGTCTCTACGAGCAGTACTTC.

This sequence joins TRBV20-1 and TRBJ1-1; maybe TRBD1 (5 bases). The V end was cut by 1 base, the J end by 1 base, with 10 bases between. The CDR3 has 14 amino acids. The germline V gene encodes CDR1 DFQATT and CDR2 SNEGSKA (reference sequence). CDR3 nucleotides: TGCAGTGCTAGAGGCAGGGTGGGGAACACTGAAGCTTTCTTT. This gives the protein CSARGRVGNTEAFF.

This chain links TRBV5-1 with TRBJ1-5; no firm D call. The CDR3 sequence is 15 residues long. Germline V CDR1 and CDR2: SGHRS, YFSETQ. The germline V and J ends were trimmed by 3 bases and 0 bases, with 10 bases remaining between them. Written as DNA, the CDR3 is TGCGCCAGCAGCTCGGGGTCCGATAGCAATCAGCCCCAGCATTTT. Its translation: CASSSGSDSNQPQHF.